This TCR beta chain was identified in a study of blood T cell repertoires in COVID-19. This clone appeared a few times. Germline CDR1 SEHNR, CDR2 FQNEAQ (reference sequence). V lost 3 bases, J lost 4 bases, and 6 bases stayed unmatched. The CDR3 contains 16 residues. Data came from immunoSEQ multiplex PCR; TCRdb stores just in-frame clones and leaves some out. Of around 250,000 clones detected, about four fifths appear once; the ten largest clones hold roughly 3.4%. This TCR was sampled from a woman aged 18-35 years with acute or convalescent COVID-19. Sequencing input: peripheral blood. This rearrangement joins TRBV7-9 to TRBJ2-3; 11 bases align to TRBD2. The CDR3 reads CASSFSGRARADTQYF. In nucleotides, the CDR3 is TGTGCCAGCAGCTTTAGCGGGAGGGCCCGCGCAGATACGCAGTATTTT. The whole variable domain, filled in from reference TRBV7-9 and TRBJ2-3, reads DTGVSQNPRHKITKRGQNVTFRCDPISEHNRLYWYRQTLGQGPEFLTYFQNEAQLEKSRLLSDRFSAERPKGSFSTLEIQRTEQGDSAMYLCASSFSGRARADTQYFGPGTRLTVL.